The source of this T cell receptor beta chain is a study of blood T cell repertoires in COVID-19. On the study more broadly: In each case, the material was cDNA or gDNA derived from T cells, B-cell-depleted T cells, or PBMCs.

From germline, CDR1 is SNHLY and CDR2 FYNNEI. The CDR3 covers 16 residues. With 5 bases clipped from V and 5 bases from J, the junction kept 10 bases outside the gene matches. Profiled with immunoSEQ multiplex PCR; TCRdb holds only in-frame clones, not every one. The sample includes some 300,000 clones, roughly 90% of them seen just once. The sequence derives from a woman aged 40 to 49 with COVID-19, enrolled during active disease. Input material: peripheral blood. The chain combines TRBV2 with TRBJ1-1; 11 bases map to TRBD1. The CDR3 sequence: CASSQDRGRVRTEAFF. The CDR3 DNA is TGTGCCAGCAGTCAGGACAGGGGGCGGGTTAGGACTGAAGCTTTCTTT.